This T cell receptor beta chain was found in a study of blood T cell repertoires in COVID-19. The CDR3 contains 14 residues. The germline CDR1 and CDR2 sequences are SGHRS and YFSETQ. The V and J ends lost 3 bases and 0 bases respectively, with 7 bases between them. In the authors' methods: Estimated nucleated cell counts came from reference gene primer amplification. The assay was immunoSEQ multiplex PCR, and TCRdb's table has in-frame clones only and misses some. The V and J calls and clone size come from that table; D and trimming were worked out from the DNA. Found here are some 170,000 clones, 75% to 90% of them singletons; the top ten hold approximately 11%.

This receptor was taken from a human donor in a cohort sampled during active COVID-19. This rearrangement joins TRBV5-1 to TRBJ2-1, with D tentatively TRBD2 (5 bases). Sequenced sample: peripheral blood. The CDR3 sequence is CASSSGFSYNEQFF. CDR3 coding DNA: TGCGCCAGCAGCTCGGGATTCTCCTACAATGAGCAGTTCTTC.